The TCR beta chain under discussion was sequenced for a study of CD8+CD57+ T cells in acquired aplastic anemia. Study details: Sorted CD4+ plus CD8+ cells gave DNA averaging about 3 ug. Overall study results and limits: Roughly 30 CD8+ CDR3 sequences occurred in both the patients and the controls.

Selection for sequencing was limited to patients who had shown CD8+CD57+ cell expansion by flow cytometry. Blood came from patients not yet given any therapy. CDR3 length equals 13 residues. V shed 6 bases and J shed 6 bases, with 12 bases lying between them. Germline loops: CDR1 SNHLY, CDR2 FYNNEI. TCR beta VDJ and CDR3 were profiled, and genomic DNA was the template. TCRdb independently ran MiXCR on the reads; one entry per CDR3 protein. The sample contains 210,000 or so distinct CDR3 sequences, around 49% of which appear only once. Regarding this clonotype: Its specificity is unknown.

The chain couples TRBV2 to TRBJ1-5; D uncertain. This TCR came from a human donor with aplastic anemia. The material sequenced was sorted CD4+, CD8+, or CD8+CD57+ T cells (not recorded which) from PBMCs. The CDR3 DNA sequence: TGTGCCAGCAGCGGTCCAATTGGTCAGCCCCAGCATTTT. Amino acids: CASSGPIGQPQHF.